This T cell receptor beta chain came from a study of early T cells in non-severe SARS-CoV-2 infection. TCRdb independently ran MiXCR on the 5' RACE reads; one entry per CDR3 protein. The sample comprises 80,000 to 100,000 distinct CDR3 sequences, 13% to 15% of which are singletons, and more than 6.5% rests with the top ten. The germline V and J ends were trimmed by 1 base and 7 bases, with 7 bases remaining between them. Germline CDR1 is MNHEY and CDR2 is SMNVEV (reference sequence). The CDR3 extends over 13 amino acids. The chain has TRBV27 and TRBJ2-2; D unclear. Material for sequencing was whole blood. This TCR derives from an adult who was a healthcare worker with PCR-confirmed SARS-CoV-2 infection or an uninfected control (not recorded which). The CDR3 sequence is CASSLWKGGELFF. The CDR3 region has the DNA TGTGCCAGCAGTTTATGGAAGGGCGGGGAGCTGTTTTTT.